This entry concerns a single T cell receptor beta chain. The data were taken from a study of blood T cell repertoires in COVID-19. On the study more broadly: Sites across the United States, Italy and Spain contributed samples from acute and convalescent COVID-19. PBMCs, B-cell-depleted T cells, or T cells were the source of the cDNA or gDNA that made up the material.

This CDR3 spans 13 amino acids. Germline values: CDR1 MNHNY, CDR2 SVGAGI (reference sequence). V lost 4 bases, J lost 3 bases, and 7 bases lay in between. Study processing details: Reference gene primer amplification in the assay estimated nucleated cell counts. Sequenced by immunoSEQ multiplex PCR; TCRdb stores in-frame clones only, minus some. D and trimming come from the DNA, and the V and J calls and clone size come from that table. The sample comprises over 150,000 clones, around 80% of which are singletons, and approximately 2.9% rests with the top ten. The genes are TRBV6-6 and TRBJ1-5; D might be TRBD1 (6 bases). This receptor was obtained from a woman aged 60-75 years with acute or convalescent COVID-19. The sequenced material came from peripheral blood. As DNA, the CDR3 is TGTGCCAGCAGTTGGGACACCAATCAGCCCCAGCATTTT. This translates into CASSWDTNQPQHF.